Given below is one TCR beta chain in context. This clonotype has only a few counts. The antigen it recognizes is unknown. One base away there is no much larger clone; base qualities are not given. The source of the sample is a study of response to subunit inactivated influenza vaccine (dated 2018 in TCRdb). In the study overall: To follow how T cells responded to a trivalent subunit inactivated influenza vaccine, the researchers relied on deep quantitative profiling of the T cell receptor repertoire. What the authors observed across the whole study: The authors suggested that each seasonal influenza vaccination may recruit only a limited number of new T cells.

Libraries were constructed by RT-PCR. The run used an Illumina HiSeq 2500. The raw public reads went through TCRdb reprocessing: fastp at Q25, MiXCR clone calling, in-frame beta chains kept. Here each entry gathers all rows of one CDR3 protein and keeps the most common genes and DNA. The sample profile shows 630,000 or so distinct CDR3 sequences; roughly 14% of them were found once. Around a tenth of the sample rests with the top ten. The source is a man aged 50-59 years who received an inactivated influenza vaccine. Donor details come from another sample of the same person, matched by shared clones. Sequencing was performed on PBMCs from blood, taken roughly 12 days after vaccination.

The CDR3 reads as follows: CASSQRGSRGYSNQPQHF. The DNA is TGTGCCAGCAGCCAACGGGGAAGCCGAGGATATAGCAATCAGCCCCAGCATTTT. The rearranged chain carries TRBV7-8 and TRBJ1-5; the D gene identity is not certain. Reading from cysteine to phenylalanine, the CDR3 counts 18 amino acids. Only CDR3 DNA is held: 54 bases, read in frame from base 1. Cut back by 5 bases and 0 bases, the V and J ends lie 20 bases apart. CDR1 and CDR2 were assigned from the germline V gene as SGHVS and FQNEAQ.